Listed below are T cell receptor beta chains from one sample, sequenced in a study of identical twins. From the 5' RACE reads, TCRdb called clonotypes with MiXCR, one entry per CDR3 protein. The data show 300,000 to 400,000 distinct CDR3 sequences, 9% to 15% seen once. The data were also submitted as part of a second study, on yellow fever vaccine responses in identical twins.

The source material was CD8+ T cells sorted from blood. All receptors come from a woman aged 18 to 35 in good health. CDR3s include the opening cysteine and the closing phenylalanine or tryptophan. A D gene is named only where the DNA matches it firmly. Where a row states a size, it is once, few, many or the class of an expanded clone; other rows omit it.

v_gene	j_gene	abundance	d_gene	CDR3nt	CDR3aa
TRBV29-1	TRBJ2-1	.	TRBD1	TGCAGCGTCGTACAGGGGAATGAGCAGTTCTTC	CSVVQGNEQFF
TRBV2	TRBJ2-7	.	.	TGTGCCAGCAGTGAATCCCAGGAGTACTCCTACGAGCAGTACTTC	CASSESQEYSYEQYF
TRBV7-9	TRBJ2-1	few	TRBD1	TGTGCCAGCAGCGAGGGGACAGGACGTCCATACAATGAGCAGTTCTTC	CASSEGTGRPYNEQFF
TRBV20-1	TRBJ2-7	.	.	TGCAGTGCTACGACAGGGGAGGGGTCCTACGAGCAGTACTTC	CSATTGEGSYEQYF
TRBV7-2	TRBJ2-7	.	.	TGTGCCAGCAGCTTAGAGGGTCCAGGGGAGGGCGAGCAGTACTTC	CASSLEGPGEGEQYF
TRBV5-1	TRBJ2-3	.	.	TGCGCCAGCAGCTTCCGGGGGCGTCGGGCGGATACGCAGTATTTT	CASSFRGRRADTQYF
TRBV6-2/TRBV6-3	TRBJ1-5	.	TRBD1	TGTGCCAGCAGCGAGGGGGCGGTTCAGCCCCAGCATTTT	CASSEGAVQPQHF
TRBV27	TRBJ1-2	few	.	TGTGCCAGCAGTCTAGGGAGTTCTTCTAACTATGGCTACACCTTC	CASSLGSSSNYGYTF
TRBV10-3	TRBJ2-1	many	.	TGTGCCATCAGTGACAATGAGCAGTTCTTC	CAISDNEQFF
TRBV27	TRBJ2-1	.	.	TGTGCCAGCAGTTTATTTGGGGGATGGTCCTACAATGAGCAGTTCTTC	CASSLFGGWSYNEQFF
TRBV3-1	TRBJ2-2	many	TRBD2	TGTGCCAGCAGCCAAGTAGCGGGCGCGAACACCGGGGAGCTGTTTTTT	CASSQVAGANTGELFF
TRBV7-6	TRBJ2-7	few	TRBD2	TGTGCCAGCAGCCCGGGACTAGCGGGAGCTAGTTACGAGCAGTACTTC	CASSPGLAGASYEQYF
TRBV5-1	TRBJ2-1	many	TRBD2	TGCGCCAGCAGCCAAACGGAAAGCGGGAGTAGTGGCAATGAGCAGTTCTTC	CASSQTESGSSGNEQFF
TRBV7-8	TRBJ2-3	few	.	TGTGCCAGCAGCTTCCTAGTGGGAGGAGGCACAGATACGCAGTATTTT	CASSFLVGGGTDTQYF
TRBV12-3/TRBV12-4	TRBJ2-2	.	.	TGTGCCAGCAGTTTAGCGGAATTGGTGTCGTTGGGGGGGGAGCTGTTTTTT	CASSLAELVSLGGELFF
TRBV12-3/TRBV12-4	TRBJ2-1	few	.	TGTGCCAGCCGGGCGGCTCTGGGGCAGTATGAGCAGTTCTTC	CASRAALGQYEQFF
TRBV6-2/TRBV6-3	TRBJ2-1	.	.	TGTGCCAGCAATGGGCAGGGCCACAATGAGCAGTTCTTC	CASNGQGHNEQFF
TRBV24-1	TRBJ2-3	few	TRBD1	TGTGCCACCAGTGAGCAACCGGGACAGGGGTTCACAGATACGCAGTATTTT	CATSEQPGQGFTDTQYF
TRBV5-6	TRBJ1-1	many	.	TGTGCCAGCAGCTTGGAAGGGGTGCGAAATGAAGCTTTCTTT	CASSLEGVRNEAFF
TRBV11-2	TRBJ1-1	few	.	TGTGCCAGCACCCCCACGGACACTGAAGCTTTCTTT	CASTPTDTEAFF
TRBV9	TRBJ2-3	.	TRBD2	TGTGCCAGCAGCGTAGACCCTAGCGGGGTAGATACGCAGTATTTT	CASSVDPSGVDTQYF
TRBV19	TRBJ1-5	.	.	TGTGCCAGTAGTATTGTGGCAGGGCATCAGCCCCAGCATTTT	CASSIVAGHQPQHF
TRBV12-3/TRBV12-4	TRBJ2-1	few	.	TGTGCCAGCACCCCGGGGTATGAGCAGTTCTTC	CASTPGYEQFF
TRBV12-3/TRBV12-4	TRBJ2-1	many	.	TGTGCCAGCAGTGACCGCAATACTACAGGCTACCCCTCCTACAATGAGCAGTTCTTC	CASSDRNTTGYPSYNEQFF
TRBV29-1	TRBJ1-2	.	.	TGCAGCGGGGACCTGATCGACTATGGCTACACCTTC	CSGDLIDYGYTF
TRBV3-1	TRBJ2-1	few	.	TGTGCCAGCAGGGTAGGGGCCAGCTCCTACAATGAGCAGTTCTTC	CASRVGASSYNEQFF
TRBV20-1	TRBJ2-1	.	.	TGCAGTGCTAGAGATAAGTCGGATTACAATGAGCAGTTCTTC	CSARDKSDYNEQFF
TRBV29-1	TRBJ2-1	few	.	TGCAGCGTTGAACGCCGGGGCAGGGGAAAGGATTCCTACAATGAGCAGTTCTTC	CSVERRGRGKDSYNEQFF
TRBV4-1	TRBJ2-5	.	TRBD2	TGCGCCAGCAGCCCCTCCCCGGGACTAGCGGGGGGGAAAGAGACCCAGTACTTC	CASSPSPGLAGGKETQYF
TRBV9	TRBJ2-1	.	TRBD2	TGTGCCAGCAGCGTAGAAGCGGGAGTGTCCAATGAGCAGTTCTTC	CASSVEAGVSNEQFF
TRBV6-5	TRBJ1-4	.	.	TGTGCCAGCAGTTACCTTCGACATGGGAGGGGATGGAAACTGTTTTTT	CASSYLRHGRGWKLFF
TRBV12-3/TRBV12-4	TRBJ1-5	many	.	TGTGCCAGCACCGCGGGCCTAAATCAGCCCCAGCATTTT	CASTAGLNQPQHF
TRBV11-2	TRBJ2-3	few	.	TGTGCCAGCAGCTTAGATGGCGGGTCGGGGGAGTTCACAGATACGCAGTATTTT	CASSLDGGSGEFTDTQYF
TRBV6-5	TRBJ1-6	.	.	TGTGCCAGCAGTTACTCACAGGGTAACAAAGTGTCACCCCTCCACTTT	CASSYSQGNKVSPLHF
TRBV5-5	TRBJ2-7	.	TRBD2	TGTGCCACCGGGGAGGGGTTCACCTACGAGCAGTACTTC	CATGEGFTYEQYF
TRBV4-1	TRBJ1-1	.	.	TGCGCCAGCAGCCAAGTTACAGGGTCATACGAAGCTTTCTTT	CASSQVTGSYEAFF
TRBV10-3	TRBJ2-5	few	.	TGTGCCATCAGTCAACCGACAGGCCCACCCACTATTAACCAAGAGACCCAGTACTTC	CAISQPTGPPTINQETQYF
TRBV5-1	TRBJ2-7	few	.	TGCGCCAGCAGCTTGGACCCCCAAGACCTCACCGACCTCTACGAGCAGTACTTC	CASSLDPQDLTDLYEQYF
TRBV10-3	TRBJ2-1	many	.	TGTGCCTCGGAGGACAGTACTTACAATGAGCAGTTCTTC	CASEDSTYNEQFF
TRBV12-3/TRBV12-4	TRBJ1-5	many	TRBD1	TGTGCCAGCAGCCGGACAGGGGCAAATCAGCCCCAGCATTTT	CASSRTGANQPQHF
TRBV7-9	TRBJ2-2	.	.	TGTGCCAGCAGCCCCATCGAGGGGCAGACGAACACCGGGGAGCTGTTTTTT	CASSPIEGQTNTGELFF
TRBV10-3	TRBJ2-3	.	.	TGTGCCATCACCCGGAAGCCCTCTAGCACAGATACGCAGTATTTT	CAITRKPSSTDTQYF
TRBV4-2	TRBJ2-5	.	.	TGTGCCAGCAGCCAAGAAGGCCCAGGAGCGGAGACCCAGTACTTC	CASSQEGPGAETQYF
TRBV2	TRBJ2-5	few	.	TGTGCCAGCAGTGCCTCAGCGACCCTGCTGTACTTC	CASSASATLLYF
TRBV3-1	TRBJ2-2	.	.	TGTGCCAGCAGCCAAGAAGTAGCGGGGGAGCTGTTTTTT	CASSQEVAGELFF
TRBV27	TRBJ2-7	.	TRBD2	TGTGCCAGCAGGTCGGGGACTAGTAGCTACGAGCAGTACTTC	CASRSGTSSYEQYF
TRBV5-1	TRBJ2-7	many	.	TGCGCCAGCAGCCGAGACTCCCCACCCTCCTACGAGCAGTACTTC	CASSRDSPPSYEQYF
TRBV27	TRBJ2-1	few	TRBD2	TGTGCCAGCTGGACTAGCGGGATTCGGTACAATGAGCAGTTCTTC	CASWTSGIRYNEQFF
TRBV19	TRBJ2-5	.	.	TGTGCCACTGGAGGATCATCTAGCGTCCAAGAGACCCAGTACTTC	CATGGSSSVQETQYF
TRBV27	TRBJ1-1	many	.	TGTGCCAGCAGGATAGGGACTGAAGCTTTCTTT	CASRIGTEAFF
TRBV2	TRBJ1-2	few	TRBD1	TGTGCCAGCAGCGCACCCGGGACAGAATATGGCTACACCTTC	CASSAPGTEYGYTF
TRBV28	TRBJ1-1	.	.	TGTGCCAGCAGTTTAAGGTATGAAGCTTTCTTT	CASSLRYEAFF
TRBV7-9	TRBJ2-3	many	.	TGTGCCAGTCCGGGATCCCTCTCTAGCACAGATACGCAGTATTTT	CASPGSLSSTDTQYF
TRBV12-3/TRBV12-4	TRBJ2-1	.	TRBD1	TGTGCCAGCAGTTTAGGGGACAGGGGCAATGAGCAGTTCTTC	CASSLGDRGNEQFF
TRBV9	TRBJ2-1	few	TRBD2	TGTGCCAGCAGCTCAAAGCCGGGGGGGGTCTCCTACAATGAGCAGTTCTTC	CASSSKPGGVSYNEQFF